The entry below describes one TCR beta chain. Its cognate antigen is unknown. These data originate in a study of OX40 agonist ivuxolimab in advanced cancers. Study in general: Dose-escalation cases comprised hepatocellular carcinoma, melanoma, renal cell or head and neck cancer. Partial responses were observed in three patients, of whom one had hepatocellular carcinoma and two had cutaneous melanoma.

Findings and limits, study-wide: Both CD4+ and CD8+ T cell populations in blood had undergone clonal expansion by week 6 at 0.1 to 3.0 mg/kg.

Measured with immunoSEQ multiplex PCR; TCRdb has only the in-frame clones, and not every one. The sample includes around 32,000 clones, 89% of them seen just once. The CDR3 has 19 amino acids. V gave up 7 bases and J gave up 0 bases; unmatched junction bases: 13. Germline values: CDR1 MDHEN, CDR2 SYDVKM. This clonotype originated in an adult with an advanced solid tumor such as melanoma, head and neck, liver or kidney cancer. The chain is built from TRBV28 and TRBJ2-5, with 14 bases identical to TRBD2. The input for sequencing was CD4+ or CD8+ T cells sorted from blood, taken in a trial of the OX40 agonist ivuxolimab. The CDR3 sequence is CASTIAAPGLAGDQETQYF. The CDR3 DNA sequence: TGTGCCAGCACCATCGCAGCCCCGGGACTAGCGGGGGACCAAGAGACCCAGTACTTC.